The 16 T cell receptor beta chains below all came from one sample that was sequenced in a study of T-cell memory formation after mild COVID-19. TCRdb re-analysed the 5' RACE reads in MiXCR, keeping a single row per CDR3 protein. The profile shows a few hundred thousand distinct CDR3 sequences, approximately 24% of them singletons. The source material was PBMCs or a T cell subset sorted from them (not recorded which). These receptors were taken from an adult woman who had mild COVID-19 (a few samples of this study predate the infection). Cell type and time point are not known.

J is TRBJ2-7 and V is TRBV4-1, with TRBD1 matching 8 bases. The CDR3 consists of 15 residues. V shed 0 bases, J shed 4 bases, and the junction held 5 bases outside the gene matches. Germline lookup yields CDR1 MGHRA and CDR2 YSYEKL. The CDR3 nucleotides are TGCGCCAGCAGCCAAGAGCCCCAGGGGGCGTACGAGCAGTACTTC. Residues: CASSQEPQGAYEQYF.

This clonotype was seen repeatedly, ten times or more. The chain uses TRBV7-2 and TRBJ2-7, with TRBD2 matching over 11 bases. The germline gives CDR1 SGHTA, CDR2 FQGNSA. V shed 6 bases and J 4 bases; nucleotides not matched to a gene: 8. This CDR3 has 15 amino acids. The CDR3 spells CASRVHSGGAYEQYF. CDR3 sequence (DNA): TGTGCCAGCAGAGTACATAGCGGGGGGGCTTACGAGCAGTACTTC.

The gene calls are TRBV20-1 and TRBJ2-5; D call uncertain. From germline, CDR1 is DFQATT and CDR2 SNEGSKA (reference sequence). Deletions cut 5 bases from V and 2 bases from J, with 12 bases between. This CDR3 contains 13 residues. This CDR3 is CSAPNRVQETQYF. Here the CDR3 DNA reads TGCAGTGCTCCAAATCGCGTACAAGAGACCCAGTACTTC.

The CDR3: CSAPRPGLAGGRDEQFF. Written as DNA, the CDR3 is TGCAGTGCTCCACGCCCGGGACTAGCGGGGGGGCGCGATGAGCAGTTCTTC. The rearrangement uses TRBV20-1 and TRBJ2-1, with 16 bases matching TRBD2. The ends lost 5 bases at V and 8 bases at J; junction bases unmatched: 12. This CDR3 region has 17 residues. Looked up from germline, CDR1 is DFQATT and CDR2 is SNEGSKA (reference sequence).

This clonotype has only a few counts. The V gene is TRBV24-1, the J gene TRBJ2-5, with no clear D. Germline V lookup: CDR1 KGHDR, CDR2 SFDVKD. The CDR3 extends over 11 amino acids. With 6 bases removed from V and 5 bases from J, the gap between germline ends came to 6 bases. The CDR3 DNA follows: TGTGCCACCAGTCTGGCGGAGACCCAGTACTTC. It yields the protein CATSLAETQYF.

This clonotype was counted only a few times. The chain combines TRBV20-1 with TRBJ1-1; D gene uncertain. CDR1 is DFQATT, CDR2 SNEGSKA, per germline (reference sequence). This CDR3 spans 13 amino acids. Between the trimmed V and J ends, which lost 0 bases and 8 bases, there was a span of 13 bases. CDR3 residues: CSARDLGRHEAFF. Written as DNA, the CDR3 is TGCAGTGCTAGAGACCTCGGGAGACACGAAGCTTTCTTT.

V and J are TRBV7-6 and TRBJ2-5, with 8 bases fitting TRBD1. Germline V lookup: CDR1 SGHVS, CDR2 FNYEAQ. J was trimmed by 4 bases and V by 5 bases; bases with no gene match: 6. The CDR3 sequence is 14 residues long. DNA for the CDR3: TGTGCCAGCAGCGATGGACAGGGAGGAGAGACCCAGTACTTC. This encodes CASSDGQGGETQYF.

There are a few counts of this clonotype. The chain uses TRBV23-1 and TRBJ2-2; the D is unclear. TRBV23-1 is known as an ORF, though its function is uncertain. CDR3 length equals 15 residues. V dropped 0 bases and J dropped 5 bases, with 10 bases sitting between them. The CDR3 spells CASSQSGRRTGELFF. In DNA form, the CDR3 reads TGCGCCAGCAGTCAATCAGGGCGACGGACCGGGGAGCTGTTTTTT.

This clonotype appeared a few times. The CDR3 DNA is TGTGCCAGCAGAAACCTGGGAGAGGGCGAGCAGTACTTC. This encodes CASRNLGEGEQYF. V and J are TRBV12-3 or TRBV12-4 and TRBJ2-7; weak D call: TRBD2 (5 bases). The CDR3 runs 13 residues. Trimming shortened V by 6 bases and J by 6 bases, and 15 bases separated the two germline ends.

The sample holds a few counts of this clonotype. The CDR3 DNA is TGTGCCAGCAGCACTTGGGGGGGCCCTCAGCCCCAGCATTTT. This gives the protein CASSTWGGPQPQHF. The chain couples TRBV6-2 or TRBV6-3 to TRBJ1-5; TRBD1 is a possible D gene (6 bases). The germline V gene encodes CDR1 MNHEY and CDR2 SVGEGT. The CDR3 covers 14 residues. The ends were cut back, 6 bases at V and 6 bases at J, with 15 bases in the middle.

The chain uses TRBV20-1 and TRBJ1-5; D possibly corresponds to TRBD1 (5 bases). This CDR3 region has 14 residues. Germline CDR1 DFQATT, CDR2 SNEGSKA (reference sequence). The V gene lost 3 bases and the J gene lost 6 bases, with 15 bases spanning the gap. CDR3 loop: CSARGGFEGQPQHF. The DNA for the CDR3 is TGCAGTGCTAGGGGGGGTTTCGAGGGTCAGCCCCAGCATTTT.

This clonotype was picked up a small number of times. This chain uses TRBV7-2 with TRBJ2-4, with 12 bases that match TRBD1. CDR1 and CDR2 (germline): SGHTA, FQGNSA. Trimming took 4 bases from V and 6 from J; bases not matched to a gene: 4. The CDR3 extends over 15 amino acids. In nucleotides, the CDR3 is TGTGCCAGCAGCTCGGGACAGGGGGCGGTAAACATTCAGTACTTC. Amino acids: CASSSGQGAVNIQYF.

The table lists this clonotype with a few counts. The chain carries TRBV15 and TRBJ2-1; 10 positions agree with TRBD2. V shed 5 bases, J shed 6 bases, and the junction held 1 base outside the gene matches. The germline CDR1 and CDR2 sequences are LNHNV and YYDKDF (reference sequence). This CDR3 has 13 amino acids. In DNA form, the CDR3 reads TGTGCCACCAGCGAGCGGGGGGGCAATGAGCAGTTCTTC. Amino acid sequence: CATSERGGNEQFF.

Written as DNA, the CDR3 is TGTGCCAGCAGTCAATCCGGGCGACAGGGGATTTCGCCCCAGCATTTT. Its translation is CASSQSGRQGISPQHF. This sequence joins TRBV12-3 or TRBV12-4 and TRBJ1-5, with 8 positions matching TRBD1. This CDR3 region has 16 residues. The V segment lost 5 bases and the J segment 9 bases; nucleotides outside the gene matches: 15.

The chain uses TRBV4-1 and TRBJ2-1; 7 nucleotides align to TRBD1. Germline V gene data show CDR1 as MGHRA and CDR2 as YSYEKL. CDR3 length: 15 amino acids. V lost 0 bases and J lost 4; bases outside the gene matches: 3. The CDR3 DNA sequence: TGCGCCAGCAGCCAAGATTGGGACAGATACAATGAGCAGTTCTTC. As protein: CASSQDWDRYNEQFF.

The chain has TRBV7-9 and TRBJ1-2; D is perhaps TRBD1 (5 bases). CDR1 is SEHNR and CDR2 is FQNEAQ in the germline V gene (reference sequence). Trimming left V 3 bases short and J 7 bases short, with 12 bases between. The CDR3 runs 13 residues. This chain's CDR3 is CASSFSGPVGYTF. The CDR3 DNA reads TGTGCCAGCAGCTTCTCAGGGCCGGTTGGCTACACCTTC.